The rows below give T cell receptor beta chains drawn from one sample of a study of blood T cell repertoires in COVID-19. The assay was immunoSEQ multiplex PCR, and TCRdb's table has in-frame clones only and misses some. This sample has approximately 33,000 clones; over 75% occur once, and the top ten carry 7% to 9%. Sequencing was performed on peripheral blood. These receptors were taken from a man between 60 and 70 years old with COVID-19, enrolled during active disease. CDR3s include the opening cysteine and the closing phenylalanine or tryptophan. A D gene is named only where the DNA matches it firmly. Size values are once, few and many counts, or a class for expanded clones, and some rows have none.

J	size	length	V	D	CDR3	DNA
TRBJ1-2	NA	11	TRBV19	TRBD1	CASRQGDGYTF	TGTGCCAGCCGACAGGGGGATGGCTACACCTTC
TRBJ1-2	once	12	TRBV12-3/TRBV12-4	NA	CASSIHGYGYTF	TGTGCCAGCAGTATACATGGCTATGGCTACACCTTC
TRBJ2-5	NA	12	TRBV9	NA	CASSGEEETQYF	TGTGCCAGCAGCGGCGAAGAAGAGACCCAGTACTTC
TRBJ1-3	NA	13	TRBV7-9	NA	CASSLQGGNTIYF	TGTGCCAGCAGCTTACAGGGTGGAAACACCATATATTTT
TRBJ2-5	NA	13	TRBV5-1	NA	CASSGLTQETQYF	TGCGCCAGCAGCGGACTAACCCAAGAGACCCAGTACTTC
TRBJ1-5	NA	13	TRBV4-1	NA	CASSQGEGRPQHF	TGCGCCAGCAGCCAAGGGGAGGGCCGGCCCCAGCATTTT
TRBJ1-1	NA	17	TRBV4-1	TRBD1	CASANTVARGPVTEAFF	TGCGCCAGCGCAAACACCGTCGCCAGGGGGCCAGTCACTGAAGCTTTCTTT
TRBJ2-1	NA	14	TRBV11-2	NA	CASSSTTGYNEQFF	TGTGCCAGCAGTTCTACTACCGGCTACAATGAGCAGTTCTTC
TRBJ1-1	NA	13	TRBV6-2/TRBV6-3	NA	CASSYLANTEAFF	TGTGCCAGCAGTTATCTAGCAAACACTGAAGCTTTCTTT
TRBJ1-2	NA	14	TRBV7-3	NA	CASSSSQGRDGYTF	TGTGCCAGCAGCTCCTCACAGGGAAGGGATGGCTACACCTTC
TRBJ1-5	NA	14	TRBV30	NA	CAWSVHNSNQPQHF	TGTGCCTGGAGTGTACATAACAGCAATCAGCCCCAGCATTTT
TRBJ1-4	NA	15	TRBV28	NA	CASSRTGTSNEKLFF	TGTGCCAGCAGTAGGACCGGGACAAGTAATGAAAAACTGTTTTTT
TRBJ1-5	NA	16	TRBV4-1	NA	CASSQGLTTFNQPQHF	TGCGCCAGCAGCCAGGGCTTGACGACCTTCAATCAGCCCCAGCATTTT
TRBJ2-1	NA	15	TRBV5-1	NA	CASSLGTLEQDEQFF	TGCGCCAGCAGCTTAGGGACACTCGAGCAGGATGAGCAGTTCTTC
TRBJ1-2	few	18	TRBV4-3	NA	CASSPGWRDRPGSQGYTF	TGCGCCAGCAGCCCTGGGTGGCGCGACAGACCAGGTTCACAAGGCTACACCTTC
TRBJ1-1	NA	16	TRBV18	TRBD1	CASSQDGQGAGTEAFF	TGTGCCAGCTCACAAGACGGACAGGGGGCCGGCACTGAAGCTTTCTTT
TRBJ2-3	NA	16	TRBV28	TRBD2	CASSLGLAGVEDTQYF	TGTGCCAGCAGCCTTGGACTAGCGGGAGTTGAAGATACGCAGTATTTT
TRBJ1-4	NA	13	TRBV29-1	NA	CSALDRTNEKLFF	TGCAGCGCGCTGGACAGAACTAATGAAAAACTGTTTTTT
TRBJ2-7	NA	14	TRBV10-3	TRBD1	CAISVGQGAHEQYF	TGTGCCATCAGTGTGGGACAGGGGGCCCACGAGCAGTACTTC
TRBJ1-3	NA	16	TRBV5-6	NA	CASSLTGQYSGNTIYF	TGTGCCAGCAGCTTGACAGGCCAATACTCTGGAAACACCATATATTTT
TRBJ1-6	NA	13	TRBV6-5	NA	CASRSSYNSPLHF	TGTGCCAGCAGGAGCTCCTATAATTCACCCCTCCACTTT
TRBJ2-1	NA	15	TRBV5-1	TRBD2	CASSFLAGDYNEQFF	TGCGCCAGCAGCTTCCTAGCGGGCGATTACAATGAGCAGTTCTTC
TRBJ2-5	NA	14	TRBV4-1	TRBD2	CASSQLAAQETQYF	TGCGCCAGCAGCCAACTAGCGGCACAAGAGACCCAGTACTTC
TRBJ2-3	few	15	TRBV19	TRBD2	CASRLTSANTDTQYF	TGTGCCAGTAGGCTGACTAGCGCCAACACAGATACGCAGTATTTT
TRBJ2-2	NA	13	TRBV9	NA	CASSPGLTGELFF	TGTGCCAGCAGCCCAGGACTCACCGGGGAGCTGTTTTTT
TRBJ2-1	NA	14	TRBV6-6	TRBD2	CASSSSTSGNEQFF	TGTGCCAGCAGTTCCTCGACTAGCGGGAATGAGCAGTTCTTC
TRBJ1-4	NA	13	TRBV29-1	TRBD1	CSAGTAQNEKLFF	TGCAGCGCCGGGACAGCCCAAAATGAAAAACTGTTTTTT
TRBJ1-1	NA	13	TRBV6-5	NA	CASSYDRRTEAFF	TGTGCCAGCAGTTACGACAGACGTACTGAAGCTTTCTTT
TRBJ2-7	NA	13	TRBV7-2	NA	CASSLAFRDEQYF	TGTGCCAGCAGCTTAGCGTTTCGTGACGAGCAGTACTTC
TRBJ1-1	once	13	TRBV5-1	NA	CASSPSPNTEAFF	TGCGCCAGCAGCCCCAGTCCGAACACTGAAGCTTTCTTT
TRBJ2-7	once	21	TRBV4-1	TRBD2	CASSQDLRDRGGLAGAYEQYF	TGCGCCAGCAGCCAAGACCTCAGGGACAGGGGGGGACTAGCGGGAGCCTACGAGCAGTACTTC
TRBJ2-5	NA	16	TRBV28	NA	CASSSEVRGEFETQYF	TGTGCCAGCAGTTCCGAGGTCAGGGGCGAATTTGAGACCCAGTACTTC
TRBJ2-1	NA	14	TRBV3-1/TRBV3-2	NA	CASSQGRIGSEQFF	TGTGCCAGCAGCCAAGGTCGTATCGGGAGTGAGCAGTTCTTC
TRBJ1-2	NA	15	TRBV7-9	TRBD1	CASRPGTGEGYGYTF	TGTGCCAGCAGGCCTGGGACAGGGGAGGGCTATGGCTACACCTTC
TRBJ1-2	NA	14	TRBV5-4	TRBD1	CASSPGQGARGYTF	TGTGCCAGCAGCCCAGGACAGGGGGCGCGCGGCTACACCTTC
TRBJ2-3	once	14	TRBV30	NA	CAWSSGISTDTQYF	TGTGCCTGGAGTTCAGGAATCAGCACAGATACGCAGTATTTT
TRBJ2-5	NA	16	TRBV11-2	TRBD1	CASRIGQGKIQETQYF	TGTGCCAGCAGAATAGGACAGGGGAAGATACAAGAGACCCAGTACTTC
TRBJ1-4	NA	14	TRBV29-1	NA	CSYRGHGAGEKLFF	TGCAGCTATAGGGGTCATGGGGCTGGGGAAAAACTGTTTTTT
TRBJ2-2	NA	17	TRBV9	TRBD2	CASSHGLAGGPPGELFF	TGTGCCAGCAGCCACGGACTAGCGGGAGGGCCCCCCGGGGAGCTGTTTTTT
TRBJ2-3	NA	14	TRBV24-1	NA	CATSDPRGTGLQYF	TGTGCCACCAGTGATCCAAGGGGTACAGGATTGCAGTATTTT
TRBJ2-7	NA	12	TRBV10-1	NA	CASSLGEGEQYF	TGCGCCAGCAGCTTGGGAGAGGGCGAGCAGTACTTC
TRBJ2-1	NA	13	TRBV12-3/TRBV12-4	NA	CASSLAGVDEQFF	TGTGCCAGCAGTTTAGCGGGAGTAGATGAGCAGTTCTTC
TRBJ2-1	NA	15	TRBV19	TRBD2	CASSIAGGPYNEQFF	TGTGCCAGTAGTATAGCGGGAGGCCCCTACAATGAGCAGTTCTTC
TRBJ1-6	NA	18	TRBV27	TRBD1	CASSIFAGGAGGNSPLHF	TGTGCCAGCAGTATATTCGCAGGGGGCGCAGGGGGTAATTCACCCCTCCACTTT
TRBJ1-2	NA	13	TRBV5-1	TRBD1	CASSPGQAYGYTF	TGCGCCAGCAGCCCGGGACAGGCGTATGGCTACACCTTC
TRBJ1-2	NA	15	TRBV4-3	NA	CASSQAWGGSYGYTF	TGCGCCAGCAGCCAAGCTTGGGGCGGTTCCTATGGCTACACCTTC
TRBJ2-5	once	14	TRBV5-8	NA	CASSLVSGLETQYF	TGTGCCAGCAGCTTGGTGTCAGGGTTGGAAACCCAGTACTTC
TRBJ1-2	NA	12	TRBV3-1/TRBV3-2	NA	CASSRPRNGYTF	TGTGCCAGCAGCCGCCCGCGCAATGGCTACACCTTC
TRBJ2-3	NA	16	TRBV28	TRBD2	CASSPSGLAPTDTQYF	TGTGCCAGCAGTCCCAGCGGACTAGCGCCCACAGATACGCAGTATTTT
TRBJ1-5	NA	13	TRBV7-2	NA	CASSLTGVQPQHF	TGTGCCAGCAGCTTAACGGGGGTTCAGCCCCAGCATTTT
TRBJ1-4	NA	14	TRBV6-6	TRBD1	CASSQHRQGEKLFF	TGTGCCAGCAGCCAACACCGACAGGGTGAAAAACTGTTTTTT
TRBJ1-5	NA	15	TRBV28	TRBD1	CASIPTGAQGQPQHF	TGTGCCAGCATCCCGACAGGGGCCCAGGGTCAGCCCCAGCATTTT
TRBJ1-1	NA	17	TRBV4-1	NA	CASSQEGPAGWGTEAFF	TGCGCCAGCAGCCAAGAAGGTCCGGCAGGGTGGGGCACTGAAGCTTTCTTT
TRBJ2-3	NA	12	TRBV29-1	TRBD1	CSADRDRDTQYF	TGCAGCGCGGACAGGGATAGAGATACGCAGTATTTT
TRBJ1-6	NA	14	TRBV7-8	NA	CASRRGQIQTPLHF	TGTGCCAGCAGACGCGGACAGATACAGACTCCCCTCCACTTT
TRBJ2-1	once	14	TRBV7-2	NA	CASSFLKAGGEQFF	TGTGCCAGCAGCTTCCTTAAGGCGGGTGGGGAGCAGTTCTTC
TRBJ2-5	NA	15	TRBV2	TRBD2	CASSEDSGREETQYF	TGTGCCAGCAGTGAAGATAGCGGGAGGGAAGAGACCCAGTACTTC
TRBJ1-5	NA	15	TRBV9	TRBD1	CASSASGQGYQPQHF	TGTGCCAGCAGCGCGTCAGGACAGGGTTATCAGCCCCAGCATTTT
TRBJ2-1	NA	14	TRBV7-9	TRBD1	CASSTGTGNNEQFF	TGTGCCAGCAGCACCGGGACAGGGAACAATGAGCAGTTCTTC